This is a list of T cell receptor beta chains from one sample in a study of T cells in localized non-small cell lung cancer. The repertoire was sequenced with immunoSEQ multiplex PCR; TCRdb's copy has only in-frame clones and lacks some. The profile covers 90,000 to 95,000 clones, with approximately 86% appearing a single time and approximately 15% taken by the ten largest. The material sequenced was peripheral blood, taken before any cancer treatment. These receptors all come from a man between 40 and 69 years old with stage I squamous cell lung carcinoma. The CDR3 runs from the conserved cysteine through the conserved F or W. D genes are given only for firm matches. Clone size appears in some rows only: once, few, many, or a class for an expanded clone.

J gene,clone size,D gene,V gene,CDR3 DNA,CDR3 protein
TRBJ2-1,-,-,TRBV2,TGTGCCAGCAGTGGAGAGAGATTTGGCGAGCAGTTCTTC,CASSGERFGEQFF
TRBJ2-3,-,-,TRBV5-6,TGTGCCAGCAGCTTGGTGGGATTCCCTAGCACAGATACGCAGTATTTT,CASSLVGFPSTDTQYF
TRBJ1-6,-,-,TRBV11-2,TGTGCCAGCAGCCCACGACAGGTTATGGCCCTCCACTTT,CASSPRQVMALHF
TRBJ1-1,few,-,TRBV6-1,TGTGCCAGCGAATCCTTGGCTAGGGTTGGTTTCTTT,CASESLARVGFF
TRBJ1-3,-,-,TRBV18,TGTGCCAGCTCACCATCCCAGACCTTTGGAAACACCATATATTTT,CASSPSQTFGNTIYF
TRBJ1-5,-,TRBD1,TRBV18,TGTGCCAGCTCACCCGACAGGGGTCAGCCCCAGCATTTT,CASSPDRGQPQHF
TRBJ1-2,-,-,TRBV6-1,TGTGCCAGCAGTGAACGAAAGGGGTATGGCTACACCTTC,CASSERKGYGYTF
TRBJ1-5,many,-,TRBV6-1,TGTGCCAGCAGAGAAACAGGGTCGGGTCAGCCCCAGCATTTT,CASRETGSGQPQHF
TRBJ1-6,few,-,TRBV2,TGTGCCAGCAGGGGCGAAACAGAGCCTTCACCCCTCCACTTT,CASRGETEPSPLHF
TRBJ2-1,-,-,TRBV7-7,TGTGCCAGCAGCTTAGGGGGAATGGAGAATGAGCAGTTCTTC,CASSLGGMENEQFF
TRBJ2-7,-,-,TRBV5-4,TGTGCCAGCAGCTTGGCCACTGGTTCCACCTACGAGCAGTACTTC,CASSLATGSTYEQYF
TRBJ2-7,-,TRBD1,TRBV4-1,TGCGCCAGCAGCCAAGATTGGACAGGCCAGATTACCTACGAGCAGTACTTC,CASSQDWTGQITYEQYF
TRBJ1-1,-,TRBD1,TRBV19,TGTGCCAGTAGTATTGTGGGGACAGCGAACACTGAAGCTTTCTTT,CASSIVGTANTEAFF
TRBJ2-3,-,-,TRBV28,TGTGCCAGCAAAGCCGGGGGGCCAAGCGATACGCAGTATTTT,CASKAGGPSDTQYF
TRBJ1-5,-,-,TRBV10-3,TGTGCCATCAGTAGCGGAGGGGGAATTGGCAATCAGCCCCAGCATTTT,CAISSGGGIGNQPQHF
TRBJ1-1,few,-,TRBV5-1,TGCGCCAGCAGCCCTGGGACTGGGAACACTGAAGCTTTCTTT,CASSPGTGNTEAFF
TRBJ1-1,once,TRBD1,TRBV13,TGTGCCAGCAGCTTACGGGGACAGAGGTGGTCCATGAACACTGAAGCTTTCTTT,CASSLRGQRWSMNTEAFF
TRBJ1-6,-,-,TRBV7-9,TGTGCCAGCAGCTTAGACAATTCACCCCTCCACTTT,CASSLDNSPLHF
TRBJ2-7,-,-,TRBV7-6,TGTGCCAGCAGCCAAGGGGACGAGCAGTACTTC,CASSQGDEQYF
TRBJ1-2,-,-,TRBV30,TGTGCCTGGAGTGTTGGGGTGTCAGGAGCCGTTTCTGGCTACACCTTC,CAWSVGVSGAVSGYTF
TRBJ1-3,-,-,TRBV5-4,TGTGCCAGCAGCTTGGGGACATCTTCCTCTGGAAACACCATATATTTT,CASSLGTSSSGNTIYF
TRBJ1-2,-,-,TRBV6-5,TGTGCCAGCAGTCAGGGAAGGAAGGGCTACACCTTC,CASSQGRKGYTF
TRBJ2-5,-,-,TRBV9,TGTGCCAGCAGCGTCACTGGATTTCAAGAGACCCAGTACTTC,CASSVTGFQETQYF
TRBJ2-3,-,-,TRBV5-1,TGCGCCAGCAGCTTTGGCGAGAACACAGATACGCAGTATTTT,CASSFGENTDTQYF
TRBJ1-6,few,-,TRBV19,TGTGCCAGTAGTATGGGCCGCACCTATAATTCACCCCTCCACTTT,CASSMGRTYNSPLHF
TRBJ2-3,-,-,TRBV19,TGTGCCAGTAGGCCAGGGGCTTGGGAAGATACGCAGTATTTT,CASRPGAWEDTQYF
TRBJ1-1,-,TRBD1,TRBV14,TGTGCCAGCAGCACACACAGGGGCACTGAAGCTTTCTTT,CASSTHRGTEAFF
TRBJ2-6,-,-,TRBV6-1,TGTGCCAGGAGCTCTGGGGCCAACGTCCTGACTTTC,CARSSGANVLTF
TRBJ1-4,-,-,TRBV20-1,TGCAGTGCCTGGACGTATGAAAAACTGTTTTTT,CSAWTYEKLFF
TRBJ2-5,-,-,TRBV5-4,TGTGCCAGCAGCAGGGACTCGGAGGAGACCCAGTACTTC,CASSRDSEETQYF
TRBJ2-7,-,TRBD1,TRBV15,TGTGCCACCAGCAGTGGGGGGACAGGTCTCGAGCAGTACTTC,CATSSGGTGLEQYF
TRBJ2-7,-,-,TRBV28,TGTGCCAGCAGCCCTGAGGGGGTCCGAGGCGAGCAGTACTTC,CASSPEGVRGEQYF
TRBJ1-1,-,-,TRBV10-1,TGCGCCAGCACCAAGGGCCTGAACACTGAAGCTTTCTTT,CASTKGLNTEAFF
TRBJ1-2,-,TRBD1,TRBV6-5,TGTGCCAGCAATCGCCTCGCAGGGGGTGGCTACACCTTC,CASNRLAGGGYTF
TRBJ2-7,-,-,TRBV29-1,TGCAGCGTTGCCTACCAAGGAGGGGCACCCTACGAGCAGTACTTC,CSVAYQGGAPYEQYF
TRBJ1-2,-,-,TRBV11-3,TGTGCCAGCAGCTTAGATCAAACAGGGATTGGCTACACCTTC,CASSLDQTGIGYTF
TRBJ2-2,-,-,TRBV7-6,TGTGCCAGCAGCTTAGGGCCCGGGGAGCTGTTTTTT,CASSLGPGELFF
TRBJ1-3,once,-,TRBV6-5,TGTGCCAGCAGTTCTCCCAGATTACGTGGAAACACCATATATTTT,CASSSPRLRGNTIYF
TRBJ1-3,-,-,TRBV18,TGTGCCAGCTCACCGCAGAACGGGCCCAGCTCTGGAAACACCATATATTTT,CASSPQNGPSSGNTIYF
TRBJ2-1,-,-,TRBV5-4,TGTGCCAGCAGCTGGGGGACTTTAAAGAAGGGTAGTGAGCAGTTCTTC,CASSWGTLKKGSEQFF
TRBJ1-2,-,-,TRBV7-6,TGTGCCAGCAGCTTAGAGGCAGGGGTCTATGGCTACACCTTC,CASSLEAGVYGYTF
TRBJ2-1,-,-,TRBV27,TGTGCCAGCGGAGGCTACGGACGGGACAATGAGCAGTTCTTC,CASGGYGRDNEQFF